The 10 T cell receptor beta chains below come from one sample, sequenced in a study of cytomegalovirus exposure and HLA in healthy donors. Researchers ran the PCR with 60 Vbeta and 13 Jbeta primers. Clones were read by immunoSEQ multiplex PCR, and TCRdb kept only the in-frame ones, dropping some. The data show 160,000 or so clones, approximately 78% seen once. Sequenced input: PBMCs. Receptors originate from a woman aged 25 to 45 in good health and CMV-seropositive.

J is TRBJ1-2 and V is TRBV2; 9 bases are shared with TRBD1. Germline V gene sequence: CDR1 SNHLY, CDR2 FYNNEI. This CDR3 region has 15 residues. J lost 1 base, V lost 3 bases, and 3 bases had no gene match. The CDR3 region has the DNA TGTGCCAGCAGTGATGGGGACAGGGATAACTATGGCTACACCTTC. This codes for CASSDGDRDNYGYTF. Together with reference TRBV2 and TRBJ1-2, the CDR3 gives the full variable domain: EPEVTQTPSHQVTQMGQEVILRCVPISNHLYFYWYRQILGQKVEFLVSFYNNEISEKSEIFDDQFSVERPDGSNFTLKIRSTKLEDSAMYFCASSDGDRDNYGYTFGSGTRLTVV.

This clone was observed a handful of times. The chain links TRBV9 to TRBJ2-1, with 7 bases fitting TRBD2. The germline CDR1 and CDR2 sequences are SGDLS and YYNGEE. V gave up 0 bases and J gave up 9 bases; unmatched junction bases: 3. The CDR3 has 13 residues. CDR3 in DNA: TGTGCCAGCAGCGTAGTGGGGGGGAGTGAGCAGTTCTTC. Its protein product is CASSVVGGSEQFF.

The chain has TRBV7-8 and TRBJ1-4; weak D call: TRBD1 (5 bases). Germline V gene sequence: CDR1 SGHVS, CDR2 FQNEAQ. The CDR3 extends over 14 amino acids. With 5 bases removed from V and 0 bases from J, the gap between germline ends came to 7 bases. CDR3: CASSRQSTNEKLFF. The CDR3 nucleotides read TGTGCCAGCAGCCGACAGTCAACTAATGAAAAACTGTTTTTT.

The chain joins TRBV7-9 to TRBJ1-2; a weak D match, TRBD1 (5 bases). V lost 7 bases to trimming and J lost 3 bases, with 18 bases between them. Germline V gives CDR1 SEHNR, CDR2 FQNEAQ (reference sequence). CDR3 length: 15 amino acids. The CDR3, as DNA: TGTGCCAGCACCCCTCCCGGGGGAGAACACTATGGCTACACCTTC. This sequence encodes CASTPPGGEHYGYTF.

The rearrangement joins TRBV19 to TRBJ2-6; TRBD1 aligns across 9 bases. Per germline, CDR1 LNHDA and CDR2 SQIVND (reference sequence). CDR3 length: 15 residues. V shed 6 bases and J 2 bases; nucleotides not matched to a gene: 2. CDR3 DNA sequence: TGTGCCAGTAGCACAGGGGGCGCTGGGGCCAACGTCCTGACTTTC. Translated: CASSTGGAGANVLTF.

The chain recombines TRBV28 with TRBJ1-2; 9 positions agree with TRBD1. Germline V CDR1 and CDR2: MDHEN, SYDVKM. With 6 bases clipped from V and 7 bases from J, the junction kept 6 bases outside the gene matches. This CDR3 is built from 13 residues. The CDR3 is CASSLTGGPGYTF. CDR3 bases: TGTGCCAGCAGCTTGACAGGGGGGCCTGGCTACACCTTC.

This chain joins TRBV25-1 and TRBJ2-1, with TRBD1 matching 9 bases. CDR3 size: 16 residues. The trim removed 2 bases at V and 5 bases at J, leaving 7 bases unmatched. Germline values: CDR1 MGHDK, CDR2 SYGVNS. The CDR3 reads CASSERTGGADNEQFF. The CDR3 coding sequence is TGTGCCAGCAGTGAACGCACAGGGGGCGCGGACAATGAGCAGTTCTTC.

This chain joins TRBV29-1 and TRBJ2-1; TRBD1 matches at 9 bases. V trimming: 5 bases; J trimming: 4 bases; junction bases outside the gene matches: 9. Germline-derived CDR1 and CDR2 are SQVTM and ANQGSEA. The CDR3 is 15 amino acids. The DNA of the CDR3 is TGCAGCGTTCAAGCCGACAGGGGGAAATACAATGAGCAGTTCTTC. Protein product: CSVQADRGKYNEQFF.

This chain joins TRBV5-1 and TRBJ2-7; TRBD1 matches 10 bases. Germline V gene data show CDR1 as SGHRS and CDR2 as YFSETQ. Losses at the gene ends were 1 base for V and 2 bases for J; bases not matched to a gene: 9. There are 17 residues in the CDR3. As DNA, the CDR3 is TGCGCCAGCAGCTTGAGGTCCGCGGGACAGGGGACCTACGAGCAGTACTTC. Residues: CASSLRSAGQGTYEQYF. The full variable domain, completed using reference TRBV5-1 and TRBJ2-7, is KAGVTQTPRYLIKTRGQQVTLSCSPISGHRSVSWYQQTPGQGLQFLFEYFSETQRNKGNFPGRFSGRQFSNSRSEMNVSTLELGDSALYLCASSLRSAGQGTYEQYFGPGTRLTVT.

The rearrangement joins TRBV9 to TRBJ2-3; 8 bases fit TRBD1. In germline, CDR1 is SGDLS, CDR2 YYNGEE. Germline trimming cut 4 bases from V and 6 bases from J; bases unmatched to any gene: 13. The CDR3 is 16 amino acids. The CDR3 region has the DNA TGTGCCAGCAGCCTTACGCAGGGGGCCCCGCGGGATACGCAGTATTTT. It translates to CASSLTQGAPRDTQYF. The entire variable domain, with the rest obtained from reference TRBV9 and TRBJ2-3, is as follows: DSGVTQTPKHLITATGQRVTLRCSPRSGDLSVYWYQQSLDQGLQFLIQYYNGEERAKGNILERFSAQQFPDLHSELNLSSLELGDSALYFCASSLTQGAPRDTQYFGPGTRLTVL.